The entry below describes one TCR beta chain. Its antigen is undetermined. Sequence at one end of the junction differs from germline and may be a read error. CD4+ cells underwent separation, giving CD45RA+ naive and CD45RA-negative memory subsets. TCRdb's copy holds only in-frame clones and misses some; the assay was immunoSEQ multiplex PCR. The table lists more than 500,000 clones, about 96% of them singletons. The data were taken from a study of shared clonotypes between healthy human individuals. The study's findings and limits: A generally larger estimated richness was seen in naive subsets than in memory subsets. Rarefaction analysis demonstrated incomplete sorted-subset sequencing notwithstanding large depth. Sampling involved blood alone; tissue repertoires likely differ.

The CDR3 runs to 16 residues. Germline values: CDR1 LNHDA, CDR2 SQIVND (reference sequence). The sequenced sample consisted of naive CD4+ T cells sorted from blood. Subset reported: CD45RA+ positively selected. The TCR was taken from a woman aged 25-40 years in good health. The genes are TRBV19 and TRBJ1-5; D may be TRBD1 (6 bases). The CDR3 nucleotides read TGTGCCAGTAGAATAGAGACAGGCGTTCGTGATCAGCCCCAGCATTTT. Translation: CASRIETGVRDQPQHF.